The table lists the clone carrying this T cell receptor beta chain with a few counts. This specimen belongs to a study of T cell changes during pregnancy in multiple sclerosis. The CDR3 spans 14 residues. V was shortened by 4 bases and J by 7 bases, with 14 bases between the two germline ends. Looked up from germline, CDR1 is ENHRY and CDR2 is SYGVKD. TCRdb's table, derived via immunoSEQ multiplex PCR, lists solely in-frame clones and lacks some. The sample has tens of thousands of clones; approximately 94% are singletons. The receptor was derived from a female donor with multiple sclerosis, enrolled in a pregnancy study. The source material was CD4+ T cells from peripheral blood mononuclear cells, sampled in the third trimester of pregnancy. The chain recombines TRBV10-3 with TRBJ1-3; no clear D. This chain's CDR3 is CAISGGVSGNTIYF. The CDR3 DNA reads TGTGCCATCAGTGGTGGCGTTTCGGGGAACACCATATATTTT.